These T cell receptor beta chains were read from a single sample in a study of human versus mouse CDR3 diversity and MHC coevolution. Produced via immunoSEQ multiplex PCR; TCRdb's table is partial and in-frame only. The data show about 77,000 clones, with less than 95% seen just once and around 0.15% held by the top ten. The sample consisted of naive CD4+ T cells from blood. The receptors here all came from a person between 30 and 69 years old in good health. The conserved cysteine and the conserved F or W are not part of the CDR3 here. A row's size may be missing; if present it is once, few, many or a size class.

clone_size,j_call,v_call,cdr3_aa
NA,TRBJ1-1,TRBV30,AWSPGGPEAF
once,TRBJ2-2,TRBV27,ASREDTGELF
NA,TRBJ1-2,TRBV20-1,SARAGHGYT
NA,TRBJ2-1,TRBV7-9,ASSTERYNEQF
NA,TRBJ2-7,TRBV28,ASSLSGRSYEQY
NA,TRBJ1-4,TRBV7-9,ASSLEGAREKLF
NA,TRBJ1-6,TRBV5-1,ASSVDPNSPLH
NA,TRBJ1-6,TRBV11-1,ASSPGTRNSPLH
NA,TRBJ1-5,TRBV5-4,ASRQDNQPQH
NA,TRBJ1-6,TRBV30,AWSVPGASPLH
NA,TRBJ2-7,TRBV28,ASSWGDRASGEQY
NA,TRBJ2-3,TRBV28,ASSFFTSGDTDTQY
once,TRBJ1-5,TRBV19,ASSMRESNQPQH
NA,TRBJ1-1,TRBV6-1,ASSEADSRTEAF
NA,TRBJ1-2,TRBV29-1,SVDRRQDYGHT
NA,TRBJ1-6,TRBV7-6,ASSIDRRSPLH
NA,TRBJ2-7,TRBV7-9,ASSLSRGGGNEQY
NA,TRBJ2-3,TRBV9,ASSVDSLAGNTDTQY
NA,TRBJ2-2,TRBV18,ASSPGLRGGWTGELF
NA,TRBJ2-4,TRBV28,ASSDSTGQRNIQY
NA,TRBJ2-2,TRBV30,AWVAGVMDTGELF
NA,TRBJ2-1,TRBV5-6,ASSLSLAGVEQF
NA,TRBJ2-6,TRBV19,ASSSGTGVSGANVLT
NA,TRBJ1-1,TRBV5-1,ASSPDSNEAF
NA,TRBJ2-7,TRBV18,ASSPRVSGSDEQY
NA,TRBJ1-4,TRBV13,ASSLVSSGQKLF
NA,TRBJ2-3,TRBV7-9,ASATSTHTDTQY
NA,TRBJ1-5,TRBV4-1,ASSQGSGQGSNQPQH
NA,TRBJ2-7,TRBV6-1,ASSVRQLEQY
NA,TRBJ1-1,TRBV29-1,SVEGRVATNAEAF
NA,TRBJ1-6,TRBV18,ASSVTGDNSPLH